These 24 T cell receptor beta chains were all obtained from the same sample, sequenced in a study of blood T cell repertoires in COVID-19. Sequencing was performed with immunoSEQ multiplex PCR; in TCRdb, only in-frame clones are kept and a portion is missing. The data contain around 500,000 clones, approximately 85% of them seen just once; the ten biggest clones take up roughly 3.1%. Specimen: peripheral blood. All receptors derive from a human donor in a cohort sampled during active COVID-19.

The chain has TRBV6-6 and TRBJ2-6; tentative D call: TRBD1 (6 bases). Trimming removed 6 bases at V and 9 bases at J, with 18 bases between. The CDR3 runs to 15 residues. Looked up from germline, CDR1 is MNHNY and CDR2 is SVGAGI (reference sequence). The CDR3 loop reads CASSHETGFVNVLTF. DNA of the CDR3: TGTGCCAGCAGCCATGAGACAGGTTTCGTCAACGTCCTGACTTTC.

For the CDR3, the DNA is TGTGCCAGCAGGTGGACAGGGGAGGTTCACAATGAGCAGTTCTTC. Amino acid sequence: CASRWTGEVHNEQFF. The chain uses TRBV6-5 and TRBJ2-1, with 9 positions matching TRBD1. The V and J ends lost 6 bases and 5 bases, in that order; junction bases with no gene match: 8. The CDR3 covers 15 residues. Germline V gene sequence: CDR1 MNHEY, CDR2 SVGAGI.

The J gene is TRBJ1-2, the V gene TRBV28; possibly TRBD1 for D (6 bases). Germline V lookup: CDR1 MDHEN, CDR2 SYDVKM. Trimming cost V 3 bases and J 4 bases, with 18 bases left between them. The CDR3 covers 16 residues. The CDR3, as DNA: TGTGCCAGCAGTTTCGGGACCATACAGGGCATCTATGGCTACACCTTC. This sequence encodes CASSFGTIQGIYGYTF.

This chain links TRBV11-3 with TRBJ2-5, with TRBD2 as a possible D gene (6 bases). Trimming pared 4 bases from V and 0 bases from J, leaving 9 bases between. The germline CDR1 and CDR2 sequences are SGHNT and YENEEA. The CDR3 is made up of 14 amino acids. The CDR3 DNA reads TGTGCCAGCAGCTCGCGGGGAGACCAAGAGACCCAGTACTTC. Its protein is CASSSRGDQETQYF.

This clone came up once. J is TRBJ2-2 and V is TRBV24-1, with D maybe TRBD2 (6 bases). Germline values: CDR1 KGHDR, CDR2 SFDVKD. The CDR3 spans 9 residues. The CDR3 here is CPGAGELFF. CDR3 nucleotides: TGTCCGGGGGCCGGGGAGCTGTTTTTT.

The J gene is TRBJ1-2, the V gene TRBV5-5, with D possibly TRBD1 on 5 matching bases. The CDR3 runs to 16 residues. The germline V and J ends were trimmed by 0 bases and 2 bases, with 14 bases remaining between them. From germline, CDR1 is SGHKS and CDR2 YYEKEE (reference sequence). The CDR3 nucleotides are TGTGCCAGCAGCTTGGGACAGATCCGCACCAACTATGGCTACACCTTC. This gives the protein CASSLGQIRTNYGYTF.

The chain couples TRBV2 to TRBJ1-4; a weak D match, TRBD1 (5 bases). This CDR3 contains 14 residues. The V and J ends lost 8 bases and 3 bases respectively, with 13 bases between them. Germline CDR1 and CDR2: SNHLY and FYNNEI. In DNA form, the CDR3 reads TGTGCCAGCCAATTGACAGCATCTAATGAAAAACTGTTTTTT. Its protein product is CASQLTASNEKLFF.

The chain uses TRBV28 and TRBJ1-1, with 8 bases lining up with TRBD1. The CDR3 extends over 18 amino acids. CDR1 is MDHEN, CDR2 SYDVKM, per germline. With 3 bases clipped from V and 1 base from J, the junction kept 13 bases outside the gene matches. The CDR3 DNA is TGTGCCAGCAGTTTGGTCGGGACAGGTCGGGGGGCGAACACTGAAGCTTTCTTT. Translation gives CASSLVGTGRGANTEAFF.

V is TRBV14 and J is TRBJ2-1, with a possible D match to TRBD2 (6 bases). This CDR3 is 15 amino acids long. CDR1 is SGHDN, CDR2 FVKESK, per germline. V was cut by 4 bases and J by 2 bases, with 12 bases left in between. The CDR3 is CASSLLAGTYNEQFF. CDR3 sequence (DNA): TGTGCCAGCAGCCTTCTGGCGGGGACCTACAATGAGCAGTTCTTC.

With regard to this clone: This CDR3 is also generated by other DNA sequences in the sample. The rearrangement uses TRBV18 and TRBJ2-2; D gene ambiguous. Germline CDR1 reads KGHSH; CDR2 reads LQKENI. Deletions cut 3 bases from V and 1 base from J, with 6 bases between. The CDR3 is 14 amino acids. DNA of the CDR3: TGTGCCAGCTCACCGTCAGGGAACACCGGGGAGCTGTTTTTT. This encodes CASSPSGNTGELFF.

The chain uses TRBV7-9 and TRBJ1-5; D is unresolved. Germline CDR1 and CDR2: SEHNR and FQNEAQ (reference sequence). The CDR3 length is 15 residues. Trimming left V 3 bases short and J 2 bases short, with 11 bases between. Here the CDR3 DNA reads TGTGCCAGCAGCTTCCCGGGTGCAGGCAATCAGCCCCAGCATTTT. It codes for CASSFPGAGNQPQHF.

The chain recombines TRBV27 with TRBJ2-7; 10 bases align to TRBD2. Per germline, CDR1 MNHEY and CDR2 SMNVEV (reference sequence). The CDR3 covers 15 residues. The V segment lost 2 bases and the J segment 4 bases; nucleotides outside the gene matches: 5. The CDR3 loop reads CASSLGASGRYEQYF. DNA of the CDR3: TGTGCCAGCAGTTTAGGGGCTAGCGGGAGATACGAGCAGTACTTC.

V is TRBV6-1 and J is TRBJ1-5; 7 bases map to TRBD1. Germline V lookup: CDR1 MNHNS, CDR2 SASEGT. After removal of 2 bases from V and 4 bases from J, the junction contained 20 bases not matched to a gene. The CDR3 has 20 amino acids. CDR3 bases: TGTGCCAGCAGTGAACCTCCTTTAGCAGGGGGGATCCGGGGGAATCAGCCCCAGCATTTT. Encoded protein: CASSEPPLAGGIRGNQPQHF.

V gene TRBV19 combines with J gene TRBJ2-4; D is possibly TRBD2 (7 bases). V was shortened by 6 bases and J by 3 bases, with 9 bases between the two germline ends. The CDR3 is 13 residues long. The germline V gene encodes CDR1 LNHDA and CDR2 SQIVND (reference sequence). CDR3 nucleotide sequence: TGTGCCAGTAGCGGGGGGCGCAAAAACATTCAGTACTTC. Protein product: CASSGGRKNIQYF.

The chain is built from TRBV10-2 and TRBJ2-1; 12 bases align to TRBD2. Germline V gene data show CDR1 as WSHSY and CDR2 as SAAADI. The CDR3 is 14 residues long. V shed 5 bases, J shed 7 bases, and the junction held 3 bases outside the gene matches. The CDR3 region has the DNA TGCGCCAGCAGTCTAGCGGGAGGGCCAAATGAGCAGTTCTTC. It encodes CASSLAGGPNEQFF.

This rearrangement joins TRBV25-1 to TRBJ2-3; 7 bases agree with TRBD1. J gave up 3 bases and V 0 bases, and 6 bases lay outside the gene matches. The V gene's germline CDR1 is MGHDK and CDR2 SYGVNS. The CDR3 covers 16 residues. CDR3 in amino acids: CASSEYRPGGTDTQYF. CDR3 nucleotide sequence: TGTGCCAGCAGTGAATACAGGCCAGGGGGAACAGATACGCAGTATTTT.

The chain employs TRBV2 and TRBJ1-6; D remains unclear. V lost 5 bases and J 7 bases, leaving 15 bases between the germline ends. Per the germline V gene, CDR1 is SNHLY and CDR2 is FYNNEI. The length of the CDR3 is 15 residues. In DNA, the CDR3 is TGTGCCAGCAGTCTCACCGACGTACTAAATTCACCCCTCCACTTT. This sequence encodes CASSLTDVLNSPLHF.

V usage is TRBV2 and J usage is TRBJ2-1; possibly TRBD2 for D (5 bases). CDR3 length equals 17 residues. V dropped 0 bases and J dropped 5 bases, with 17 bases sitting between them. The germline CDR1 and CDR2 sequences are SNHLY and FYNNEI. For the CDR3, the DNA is TGTGCCAGCAGTGAAGCGGATTTGGGAGCGCGGAACAATGAGCAGTTCTTC. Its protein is CASSEADLGARNNEQFF.

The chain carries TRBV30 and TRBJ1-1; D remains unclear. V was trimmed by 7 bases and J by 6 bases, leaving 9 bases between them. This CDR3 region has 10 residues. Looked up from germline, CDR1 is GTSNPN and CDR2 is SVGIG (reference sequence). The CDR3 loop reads CASRRAEAFF. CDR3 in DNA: TGTGCCTCTAGGAGGGCTGAAGCTTTCTTT.

Here the CDR3 DNA reads TGTGCCAGCAGCCTGGGGGGAGTGGGCTCCTACAATGAGCAGTTCTTC. Amino acid sequence: CASSLGGVGSYNEQFF. The chain combines TRBV5-4 with TRBJ2-1; D possibly corresponds to TRBD2 (6 bases). Germline values: CDR1 SGHNT, CDR2 YYREEE (reference sequence). The CDR3 is 16 amino acids. V was pared by 4 bases and J by 0 bases, with 14 bases between.

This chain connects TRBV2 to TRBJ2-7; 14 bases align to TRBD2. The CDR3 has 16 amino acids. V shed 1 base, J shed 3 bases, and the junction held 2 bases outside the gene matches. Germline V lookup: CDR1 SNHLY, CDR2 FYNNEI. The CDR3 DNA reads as TGTGCCAGCAGTGAAGGGACTAGCGGGGGGCTCTACGAGCAGTACTTC. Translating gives CASSEGTSGGLYEQYF.

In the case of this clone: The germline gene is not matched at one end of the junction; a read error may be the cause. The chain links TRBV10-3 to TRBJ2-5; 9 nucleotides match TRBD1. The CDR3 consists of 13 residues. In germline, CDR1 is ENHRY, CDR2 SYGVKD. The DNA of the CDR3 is TGTGCCATCAGTGAGTCGACAGGGGGTAGTCCGCACTTC. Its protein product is CAISESTGGSPHF.

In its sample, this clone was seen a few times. The CDR3 protein is CASSLAGTDSNQPQHF. In DNA, the CDR3 is TGTGCCAGCAGCTTAGCGGGGACAGATAGCAATCAGCCCCAGCATTTT. The chain links TRBV7-2 to TRBJ1-5, with TRBD1 identical over 7 bases. Germline V gene sequence: CDR1 SGHTA, CDR2 FQGNSA. Trimming at V came to 0 bases and at J to 0 bases, leaving 2 bases not matched to a gene. The CDR3 runs 16 residues.

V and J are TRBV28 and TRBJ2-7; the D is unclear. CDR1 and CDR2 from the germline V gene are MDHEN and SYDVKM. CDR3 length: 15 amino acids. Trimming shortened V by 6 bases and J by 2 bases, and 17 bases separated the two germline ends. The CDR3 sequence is CASSPPLGSAYEQYF. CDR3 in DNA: TGTGCCAGCAGCCCTCCCCTCGGGTCGGCCTACGAGCAGTACTTC.